This passage covers 12 T cell receptor beta chains from one sample sequenced in a study of cytomegalovirus exposure and HLA in healthy donors. Amplification used 60 Vbeta primers and 13 Jbeta primers. TCRdb keeps only in-frame clones here, not all; method: immunoSEQ multiplex PCR. The sample yields about 150,000 clones, approximately 81% seen once. What was sequenced was PBMCs. The source is a man aged 18 to 30 in good health and CMV-seronegative.

This clone appeared a single time. This chain links TRBV19 with TRBJ2-2, with D unclear. The CDR3 contains 15 residues. CDR1 is LNHDA, CDR2 SQIVND, per germline (reference sequence). V was pared by 5 bases and J by 5 bases, with 15 bases between. The DNA of the CDR3 is TGTGCCAGTAGTGGTGGTATCGCGCGGACCGGGGAGCTGTTTTTT. Translation gives CASSGGIARTGELFF.

The chain employs TRBV6-6 and TRBJ1-5, with 7 positions matching TRBD1. CDR1 and CDR2 (germline): MNHNY, SVGAGI (reference sequence). With 0 bases clipped from V and 6 bases from J, the junction kept 8 bases outside the gene matches. The CDR3 sequence is 16 residues long. The CDR3 region is CASSYSRQGVAQPQHF. The CDR3, as DNA: TGTGCCAGCAGTTACTCGAGGCAGGGGGTGGCTCAGCCCCAGCATTTT.

V is TRBV25-1 and J is TRBJ2-2; D not resolved. Trimming left V 1 base short and J 0 bases short, with 9 bases between. The V gene's germline CDR1 is MGHDK and CDR2 SYGVNS. The CDR3 has 16 residues. This CDR3 is CASSELGVTNTGELFF. In nucleotides, the CDR3 is TGTGCCAGCAGTGAATTAGGAGTTACGAACACCGGGGAGCTGTTTTTT.

The genes are TRBV7-3 and TRBJ2-1, with D possibly being TRBD1 (8 bases). The germline gives CDR1 SGHTA, CDR2 FQGTGA. The CDR3 loop spans 17 amino acids. V was pared by 5 bases and J by 7 bases, with 24 bases between. CDR3 region: CASSPLQGAGDRNEQFF. CDR3 in DNA: TGTGCCAGCAGCCCGCTTCAGGGGGCGGGAGATAGGAATGAGCAGTTCTTC.

The rearrangement joins TRBV6-1 to TRBJ1-1; D is unclear. Germline loops: CDR1 MNHNS, CDR2 SASEGT. This CDR3 is built from 12 residues. Trimming shortened V by 8 bases and J by 5 bases, and 12 bases separated the two germline ends. Here the CDR3 reads CASRAGGTEAFF. CDR3 DNA: TGTGCCAGCCGGGCAGGAGGTACTGAAGCTTTCTTT.

The V gene is TRBV14, the J gene TRBJ2-6; D ambiguous. Germline lookup yields CDR1 SGHDN and CDR2 FVKESK. CDR3 size: 15 residues. V was cut by 6 bases and J by 1 base, with 10 bases left in between. Here the CDR3 reads CASRPSRSGANVLTF. The CDR3 coding sequence is TGTGCCAGCAGACCGTCGCGTTCTGGGGCCAACGTCCTGACTTTC.

The chain recombines TRBV9 with TRBJ2-3; 12 nucleotides match TRBD2. The V gene end was trimmed by 4 bases and the J gene end by 2 bases; junction bases not matched to a gene: 11. CDR1 SGDLS and CDR2 YYNGEE come from the germline V gene. The CDR3 has 18 amino acids. As DNA, the CDR3 is TGTGCCAGCAGCCCGACTAGCGGGAGAGCCGCCTTCACAGATACGCAGTATTTT. Protein product: CASSPTSGRAAFTDTQYF.

In the case of this clone: The CDR3 ends on some other residue instead of the conserved phenylalanine or tryptophan, so this is likely a read error. V and J are TRBV19 and TRBJ1-1; no firm D call. The CDR3 totals 14 residues. From germline, CDR1 is LNHDA and CDR2 SQIVND (reference sequence). The germline V and J ends were trimmed by 7 bases and 8 bases, with 20 bases remaining between them. DNA of the CDR3: TGTGCCAGTACCCAAACTCCTCGTGCCCTCGAAGCTTTCTCT. Translated, it gives CASTQTPRALEAFS.

The V gene is TRBV28, the J gene TRBJ2-5, with unresolved D. In germline, CDR1 is MDHEN, CDR2 SYDVKM. The length of the CDR3 is 12 residues. Trimming shortened V by 10 bases and J by 5 bases, and 14 bases separated the two germline ends. Written as DNA, the CDR3 is TGTGCCACCAACTACGACCGGGAGACCCAGTACTTC. As protein: CATNYDRETQYF. The full variable domain, rest sourced from reference TRBV28 and TRBJ2-5, is DVKVTQSSRYLVKRTGEKVFLECVQDMDHENMFWYRQDPGLGLRLIYFSYDVKMKEKGDIPEGYSVSREKKERFSLILESASTNQTSMYLCATNYDRETQYFGPGTRLLVL.

The rearrangement joins TRBV19 to TRBJ2-5, with TRBD1 matching 9 bases. The J call is uncertain, as TRBJ2-7 better fits the DNA end. The germline V gene has CDR1 LNHDA and CDR2 SQIVND (reference sequence). The CDR3 sequence is 13 residues long. In DNA form, the CDR3 reads TGTGCCAGCTCTAGACAGGGGGCCTACGAGCAGTACTTC. This gives the protein CASSRQGAYEQYF.

This clone was seen at least ten times. The chain recombines TRBV6-5 with TRBJ1-5; no firm D call. Germline assignment: CDR1 MNHEY and CDR2 SVGAGI. The CDR3 sequence is 15 residues long. V lost 0 bases and J 2 bases, leaving 8 bases between the germline ends. The CDR3 protein is CASSYSNSGNQPQHF. The CDR3 nucleotides are TGTGCCAGCAGTTACTCCAACAGTGGCAATCAGCCCCAGCATTTT.

V is TRBV27 and J is TRBJ1-6, with D tentatively TRBD1 (6 bases). The CDR3 has 14 amino acids. Germline V lookup: CDR1 MNHEY, CDR2 SMNVEV (reference sequence). V was pared by 6 bases and J by 10 bases, with 16 bases between. The CDR3 nucleotides are TGTGCCAGCAGCCACAGGGAAAAGGGATCACCCCTCCACTTT. This translates into CASSHREKGSPLHF.